The 19 T cell receptor beta chains listed next were all sequenced from one sample in a study of CD8 T cells in ankylosing spondylitis. The antigens of these receptors remain unknown. The study's findings and limits: The study identified a TCR beta motif of under 10 highly homologous variants that appeared characteristic of ankylosing spondylitis blood.

TCRdb reanalysed the 5' RACE reads using MiXCR and keeps one entry per CDR3 protein. This sample carries over 700,000 distinct CDR3 sequences, 19% of them seen once, and the ten largest clones take about 19%. The source material was blood, either unsorted or a sorted T cell fraction (not recorded which). Receptor source: a male donor with ankylosing spondylitis.

This clonotype has more than one count but fewer than ten. The genes are TRBV7-8 and TRBJ2-4; TRBD2 agrees at 8 bases. Germline V gives CDR1 SGHVS, CDR2 FQNEAQ. The length of the CDR3 is 19 residues. After removal of 3 bases from V and 0 bases from J, the junction contained 13 bases not matched to a gene. CDR3 sequence (DNA): TGTGCCAGCAGCTTGGCGGCGGGAGGAGGATCACTAGCCAAAAACATTCAGTACTTC. Its protein is CASSLAAGGGSLAKNIQYF.

This chain joins TRBV7-2 and TRBJ1-5; D is perhaps TRBD1 (6 bases). The CDR3 has 17 amino acids. Between the trimmed V and J ends, which lost 5 bases and 0 bases, there was a span of 17 bases. Germline CDR1 is SGHTA and CDR2 is FQGNSA. CDR3 nucleotide sequence: TGTGCCAGCAGCGTAGGGACAAGGGGTGTTAGCAATCAGCCCCAGCATTTT. It specifies CASSVGTRGVSNQPQHF.

This clonotype has a count of ten or more. The chain employs TRBV29-1 and TRBJ2-2; D is uncertain. The length of the CDR3 is 12 residues. Germline V CDR1 and CDR2: SQVTM, ANQGSEA. V was trimmed by 5 bases and J by 7 bases, leaving 11 bases between them. The CDR3 spells CSVLIENGELFF. DNA of the CDR3: TGCAGCGTTTTAATCGAGAACGGGGAGCTGTTTTTT.

The CDR3 DNA sequence: TGTGCCAGCAGCAAAGCAACAGGGGCAGGAGCCTACAATGAGCAGTTCTTC. Its protein is CASSKATGAGAYNEQFF. This chain connects TRBV21-1 to TRBJ2-1; TRBD1 is taken as the D call from the table, unchecked against the DNA. TRBV21-1 is designated a pseudogene. The CDR3 length is 17 residues.

The chain uses TRBV5-1 and TRBJ2-7; 8 nucleotides match TRBD2. The J segment lost 7 bases and the V segment lost 0 bases, leaving 9 bases of the junction unmatched. From germline, CDR1 is SGHRS and CDR2 YFSETQ. CDR3 length equals 15 residues. For the CDR3, the DNA is TGCGCCAGCAGCTTGGACGGGAGGGCCTTCGGGGAGCAGTACTTC. This sequence encodes CASSLDGRAFGEQYF.

This clonotype was picked up many times. The rearrangement uses TRBV20-1 and TRBJ2-5, with TRBD2 identical over 10 bases. From germline, CDR1 is DFQATT and CDR2 SNEGSKA (reference sequence). The CDR3 sequence is 16 residues long. V lost 5 bases to trimming and J lost 4 bases; unmatched junction nucleotides: 13. The CDR3 nucleotides read TGCAGTGCTCCCAGGGAGCTAGCGGGAGCGCCAGAGACCCAGTACTTC. It specifies CSAPRELAGAPETQYF.

This clonotype has a single count. This may stem from a read error, because a much larger clone lies one nucleotide away. The chain combines TRBV12-3 or TRBV12-4 with TRBJ2-1; D is possibly TRBD2 (5 bases). The CDR3 runs to 17 residues. CDR3 nucleotide sequence: TGTGCCTGCAGTTTCGACCTCTCGGGGAGCTCCTACAATGAGCAGTTCTTC. This codes for CACSFDLSGSSYNEQFF.

In its sample, this clonotype was seen a few times. This chain uses TRBV9 with TRBJ2-2; the match to TRBD2 covers 8 bases. This CDR3 has 16 residues. V shed 0 bases, J shed 7 bases, and the junction held 8 bases outside the gene matches. Looked up from germline, CDR1 is SGDLS and CDR2 is YYNGEE. The CDR3 is CASSVDREGQIGELFF. CDR3 nucleotides: TGTGCCAGCAGCGTAGATCGGGAGGGCCAAATCGGGGAGCTGTTTTTT.

V is TRBV6-2 or TRBV6-3 and J is TRBJ2-2, with 7 bases aligning to TRBD2. The CDR3 covers 19 residues. Germline V gives CDR1 MNHEY, CDR2 SVGEGT. With V trimmed by 2 bases and J by 4 bases, 16 bases remained unmatched. CDR3 sequence reads: CASSYPSELAGIGTGELFF. Written as DNA, the CDR3 is TGTGCCAGCAGTTACCCAAGTGAATTAGCGGGTATTGGCACCGGGGAGCTGTTTTTT.

The rearrangement links TRBV6-2 or TRBV6-3 to TRBJ2-3; 9 nucleotides line up with TRBD1. CDR3 length: 15 residues. After removal of 6 bases from V and 4 bases from J, the junction contained 8 bases not matched to a gene. Germline V lookup: CDR1 MNHEY, CDR2 SVGEGT. The CDR3 reads CASSSQQGASDTQYF. CDR3 DNA sequence: TGTGCCAGCAGCAGCCAACAGGGGGCTTCAGATACGCAGTATTTT.

The sample holds a few counts of this clonotype. The gene calls are TRBV28 and TRBJ1-1; tentative D call: TRBD1 (5 bases). CDR3 size: 15 residues. CDR1 and CDR2 from the germline V gene are MDHEN and SYDVKM. Trimming pared 5 bases from V and 0 bases from J, leaving 13 bases between. CDR3 sequence: CASSPPGPMNTEAFF. CDR3 nucleotides: TGTGCCAGCAGTCCGCCGGGACCGATGAACACTGAAGCTTTCTTT. Looking up the rest from reference TRBV28 and TRBJ1-1 gives the full variable domain: DVKVTQSSRYLVKRTGEKVFLECVQDMDHENMFWYRQDPGLGLRLIYFSYDVKMKEKGDIPEGYSVSREKKERFSLILESASTNQTSMYLCASSPPGPMNTEAFFGQGTRLTVV.

This clonotype was picked up many times. V usage is TRBV20-1 and J usage is TRBJ2-7; TRBD1 matches 7 bases. The CDR3 contains 13 residues. Germline CDR1 reads DFQATT; CDR2 reads SNEGSKA (reference sequence). The trim removed 2 bases at V and 3 bases at J, leaving 4 bases unmatched. The CDR3 coding sequence is TGCAGTGCTAGAATGACAGGGAGCTACGAGCAGTACTTC. Amino acids: CSARMTGSYEQYF.

In this sample, this clonotype turned up a few times. The J gene is TRBJ2-2, the V gene TRBV24-1; no definite D call. Germline-derived CDR1 and CDR2 are KGHDR and SFDVKD. This CDR3 region has 13 residues. V dropped 5 bases and J dropped 5 bases, with 8 bases sitting between them. The CDR3 spells CATSASFTGELFF. The CDR3 nucleotides read TGTGCCACCAGTGCTAGTTTTACCGGGGAGCTGTTTTTT.

The CDR3 nucleotides are TGTGCCAGCTCAGCCCAATGGGACAGGTCGAATGATGGCTACACCTTC. Amino acid sequence: CASSAQWDRSNDGYTF. The chain combines TRBV18 with TRBJ1-2, with 8 nucleotides matching TRBD1. This CDR3 comprises 16 residues. V gave up 5 bases and J gave up 6 bases; unmatched junction bases: 14. Germline assignment: CDR1 KGHSH and CDR2 LQKENI.

The gene calls are TRBV4-1 and TRBJ1-1; TRBD1 might be the D (6 bases). Per the germline V gene, CDR1 is MGHRA and CDR2 is YSYEKL. V dropped 4 bases and J dropped 8 bases, with 23 bases sitting between them. CDR3 size: 16 residues. CDR3 DNA: TGCGCCAGCAGCCTAGGATGGACAGTAGGGGGATCGGAAGCTTTCTTT. Protein: CASSLGWTVGGSEAFF.

This clonotype appeared a few times. This rearrangement joins TRBV19 to TRBJ1-5; tentative D call: TRBD1 (5 bases). The germline V and J ends were trimmed by 8 bases and 1 base, with 9 bases remaining between them. Germline-derived CDR1 and CDR2 are LNHDA and SQIVND (reference sequence). The CDR3 has 13 amino acids. The CDR3 is CASAWGSNQPQHF. Written as DNA, the CDR3 is TGTGCCAGTGCCTGGGGGAGCAATCAGCCCCAGCATTTT.

This clonotype showed up just a few times. The gene calls are TRBV6-5 and TRBJ2-1, with D perhaps being TRBD1 or TRBD2 (5 bases each). CDR3 size: 17 residues. The germline V and J ends were trimmed by 1 base and 4 bases, with 17 bases remaining between them. Germline V gene lookup returns CDR1 MNHEY and CDR2 SVGAGI. CDR3 region: CASSYYPGTGRYNEQFF. The CDR3, as DNA: TGTGCCAGCAGTTACTACCCCGGGACGGGGAGATACAATGAGCAGTTCTTC.

This clonotype was observed many times. The J gene is TRBJ1-3, the V gene TRBV20-1; D gene unclear. Trimming cost V 3 bases and J 1 base, with 7 bases left between them. The CDR3 is 13 amino acids. Germline CDR1 and CDR2: DFQATT and SNEGSKA (reference sequence). The CDR3 region is CSASRGSGNTIYF. The CDR3 DNA follows: TGCAGTGCTAGTCGAGGTTCTGGAAACACCATATATTTT.

A few counts support this clonotype. The CDR3 DNA is TGTGCCAGCAGTTCCCGGTGGGGGCCGAACACTGAAGCTTTCTTT. Protein sequence: CASSSRWGPNTEAFF. This chain joins TRBV6-5 and TRBJ1-1; D possibly corresponds to TRBD1 (6 bases). Germline assignment: CDR1 MNHEY and CDR2 SVGAGI. This CDR3 has 15 amino acids. V gave up 4 bases and J gave up 1 base, with 13 bases separating them.